Listed here are 32 T cell receptor beta chains from one sample, sequenced in a study of blood T cell repertoires in COVID-19. Some clones are missing from TCRdb's copy, which holds only in-frame ones; the method was immunoSEQ multiplex PCR. Found here are approximately 99,000 clones, about 91% of them singletons; the top ten hold roughly 2.1%. The specimen was peripheral blood. These receptors all stem from a man aged 45 to 65 with COVID-19, enrolled during active disease.

The J gene is TRBJ1-1, the V gene TRBV7-2; no definite D call. V lost 6 bases, J lost 0 bases, and 11 bases lay in between. There are 14 residues in the CDR3. Germline V gene data show CDR1 as SGHTA and CDR2 as FQGNSA. CDR3 residues: CASSLGVMNTEAFF. The CDR3 nucleotides are TGTGCCAGCAGTCTCGGGGTTATGAACACTGAAGCTTTCTTT.

The table lists this clone with a few counts. The chain is built from TRBV10-3 and TRBJ2-1, with 9 bases fitting TRBD2. The V gene end was trimmed by 3 bases and the J gene end by 7 bases; junction bases not matched to a gene: 7. Germline CDR1 ENHRY, CDR2 SYGVKD. The CDR3 sequence is 15 residues long. CDR3 region: CAISDRLAEFNEQFF. CDR3 nucleotide sequence: TGTGCCATCAGTGATAGACTAGCGGAGTTTAATGAGCAGTTCTTC.

The rearrangement joins TRBV5-5 to TRBJ2-7, with a tentative D call TRBD2 (5 bases). Germline V gene sequence: CDR1 SGHKS, CDR2 YYEKEE (reference sequence). The CDR3 consists of 14 residues. The ends were cut back, 0 bases at V and 8 bases at J, with 15 bases in the middle. In DNA form, the CDR3 reads TGTGCCAGCAGCTTGGAATCGAGGGCCCCCCAGCAGTACTTC. Amino acids: CASSLESRAPQQYF. The full variable domain, with the rest looked up from reference TRBV5-5 and TRBJ2-7, is DAGVTQSPTHLIKTRGQQVTLRCSPISGHKSVSWYQQVLGQGPQFIFQYYEKEERGRGNFPDRFSARQFPNYSSELNVNALLLGDSALYLCASSLESRAPQQYFGPGTRLTVT.

V usage is TRBV30 and J usage is TRBJ1-5; 7 nucleotides match TRBD1. The germline CDR1 and CDR2 sequences are GTSNPN and SVGIG (reference sequence). CDR3 size: 14 residues. Losses at the gene ends were 0 bases for V and 2 bases for J; bases not matched to a gene: 1. The CDR3 nucleotides are TGTGCCTGGAGTGTCACAGGGGGCAATCAGCCCCAGCATTTT. This codes for CAWSVTGGNQPQHF.

The chain combines TRBV7-3 with TRBJ2-1, with 13 bases aligning to TRBD2. J lost 6 bases, V lost 5 bases, and 4 bases had no gene match. The CDR3 extends over 15 amino acids. Germline assignment: CDR1 SGHTA and CDR2 FQGTGA. CDR3 in amino acids: CASSQRLAGGNEQFF. CDR3 coding DNA: TGTGCCAGCAGCCAGAGACTAGCGGGAGGCAATGAGCAGTTCTTC.

The genes are TRBV25-1 and TRBJ2-3; 7 nucleotides align to TRBD2. Germline V gene lookup returns CDR1 MGHDK and CDR2 SYGVNS. J lost 3 bases, V lost 4 bases, and 7 bases had no gene match. This CDR3 is 15 amino acids long. CDR3 amino acids: CASSGSSGLTDTQYF. CDR3 DNA sequence: TGTGCCAGCAGTGGTAGTAGCGGGTTGACAGATACGCAGTATTTT.

This chain connects TRBV9 to TRBJ2-1, with D maybe TRBD1 (7 bases). The CDR3 contains 14 residues. CDR1 and CDR2 from the germline V gene are SGDLS and YYNGEE. Trimming pared 4 bases from V and 8 bases from J, leaving 16 bases between. CDR3 region: CASSTSQGGDEQFF. Here the CDR3 DNA reads TGTGCCAGCAGCACCTCGCAGGGGGGCGATGAGCAGTTCTTC.

CDR3 nucleotides: TGTGCCAGCAGCTTAACAGGACTAGCGGGGGCCATCTACAATGAGCAGTTCTTC. Translating it yields CASSLTGLAGAIYNEQFF. This chain connects TRBV7-3 to TRBJ2-1; 13 nucleotides align to TRBD2. The germline V gene encodes CDR1 SGHTA and CDR2 FQGTGA. The CDR3 contains 18 residues. V was clipped by 0 bases and J by 3 bases; unmatched bases: 5. Drawing the rest from reference TRBV7-3 and TRBJ2-1, the complete variable domain is GAGVSQTPSNKVTEKGKYVELRCDPISGHTALYWYRQSLGQGPEFLIYFQGTGAADDSGLPNDRFFAVRPEGSVSTLKIQRTERGDSAVYLCASSLTGLAGAIYNEQFFGPGTRLTVL.

The V call is TRBV3-1 (or the pseudogene TRBV3-2), the J call TRBJ1-2; 8 bases line up with TRBD1. Germline values: CDR1 LGHDT, CDR2 YNNKEL (reference sequence). The CDR3 contains 15 residues. V shed 2 bases and J 5 bases; nucleotides not matched to a gene: 7. The DNA of the CDR3 is TGTGCCAGCAGCCAATGGGCAGGGGGCGATTATGGCTACACCTTC. Its translation is CASSQWAGGDYGYTF.

This chain uses TRBV11-2 with TRBJ1-5, with 9 bases identical to TRBD1. The CDR3 is made up of 13 amino acids. Trimming at V came to 5 bases and at J to 7 bases, leaving 3 bases not matched to a gene. CDR1 and CDR2 from the germline V gene are SGHAT and FQNNGV. This CDR3 reads CASSRDREQPQHF. DNA of the CDR3: TGTGCCAGCAGCCGGGACAGGGAACAGCCCCAGCATTTT.

This clone was observed a single time. The CDR3 bases are TGTGCCAGCAGCCAGTTACAGGGAGGGGCTGAAGCTTTCTTT. It specifies CASSQLQGGAEAFF. The J gene is TRBJ1-1, the V gene TRBV3-1 (or the pseudogene TRBV3-2); possibly TRBD1 for D (6 bases). The V end was cut by 3 bases, the J end by 6 bases, with 14 bases between. The length of the CDR3 is 14 residues. Germline assignment: CDR1 LGHDT and CDR2 YNNKEL (reference sequence).

The chain carries TRBV9 and TRBJ1-2, with D maybe TRBD1 (6 bases). Germline-derived CDR1 and CDR2 are SGDLS and YYNGEE. V was shortened by 4 bases and J by 6 bases, with 19 bases between the two germline ends. This CDR3 has 15 residues. CDR3 residues: CASSNPQGGKDGYTF. CDR3 sequence (DNA): TGTGCCAGCAGCAACCCCCAAGGGGGAAAAGATGGCTACACCTTC.

The rearrangement joins TRBV11-3 to TRBJ1-1; D may be TRBD1 (6 bases). Per the germline V gene, CDR1 is SGHNT and CDR2 is YENEEA. This CDR3 is built from 15 residues. V was trimmed by 2 bases and J by 0 bases, leaving 10 bases between them. CDR3 coding DNA: TGTGCCAGCAGCTTATCGGGACAAATGAACACTGAAGCTTTCTTT. As protein: CASSLSGQMNTEAFF.

This chain connects TRBV24-1 to TRBJ2-1, with TRBD2 identical over 10 bases. Trimming at V came to 5 bases and at J to 7 bases, leaving 7 bases not matched to a gene. CDR1 is KGHDR, CDR2 SFDVKD, per germline. The CDR3 has 15 amino acids. The CDR3 sequence: CATSGGAGGLNEQFF. The CDR3 DNA is TGTGCCACCAGTGGTGGAGCGGGGGGGCTGAATGAGCAGTTCTTC.

The gene calls are TRBV15 and TRBJ1-2, with 11 bases identical to TRBD1. The CDR3 has 16 residues. Per the germline V gene, CDR1 is LNHNV and CDR2 is YYDKDF (reference sequence). Trimming at V came to 3 bases and at J to 8 bases, leaving 11 bases not matched to a gene. CDR3 coding DNA: TGTGCCACCAGCAGGGGAGGATCGGACAGGGGGCTCGGCTACACCTTC. This translates into CATSRGGSDRGLGYTF.

V gene TRBV5-1 combines with J gene TRBJ1-4; 9 nucleotides agree with TRBD1. V dropped 0 bases and J dropped 6; count of bases not matched to a gene: 3. Germline CDR1 SGHRS, CDR2 YFSETQ. CDR3 size: 15 residues. The CDR3 loop reads CASSLATGGDEKLFF. The CDR3 DNA sequence: TGCGCCAGCAGCTTGGCCACAGGGGGCGATGAAAAACTGTTTTTT.

The chain links TRBV6-5 to TRBJ1-4; 10 nucleotides align to TRBD1. The CDR3 spans 15 residues. CDR1 is MNHEY and CDR2 is SVGAGI in the germline V gene. Trimming removed 0 bases from V and 6 bases from J; junction bases left unmatched: 1. The CDR3 here is CASSYSDRGDEKLFF. The DNA of the CDR3 is TGTGCCAGCAGTTACTCGGACAGGGGGGATGAAAAACTGTTTTTT.

This rearrangement joins TRBV6-1 to TRBJ1-2; 7 nucleotides line up with TRBD1. Losses at the gene ends were 3 bases for V and 4 bases for J; bases not matched to a gene: 8. There are 15 residues in the CDR3. The germline gives CDR1 MNHNS, CDR2 SASEGT. DNA of the CDR3: TGTGCCAGCAGTGACCGGAGACAGGGTCTCTATGGCTACACCTTC. This sequence encodes CASSDRRQGLYGYTF.

The chain uses TRBV3-1 (or the pseudogene TRBV3-2) and TRBJ2-2, with 7 bases that match TRBD1. From germline, CDR1 is LGHDT and CDR2 YNNKEL (reference sequence). CDR3 length: 17 residues. V gave up 0 bases and J gave up 0 bases; unmatched junction bases: 4. CDR3 DNA: TGTGCCAGCAGCCAAGATTGGGGGACAGCGAACACCGGGGAGCTGTTTTTT. Protein product: CASSQDWGTANTGELFF.

The J gene is TRBJ1-5, the V gene TRBV2; TRBD1 matches at 7 bases. CDR1 is SNHLY, CDR2 FYNNEI, per germline. Trimming cost V 5 bases and J 0 bases; bases outside gene matches: 4. The CDR3 consists of 15 residues. DNA of the CDR3: TGTGCCAGCAGTCGTGACAGGGTTAGCAATCAGCCCCAGCATTTT. Protein sequence: CASSRDRVSNQPQHF. Complete variable domain (other parts from reference TRBV2 and TRBJ1-5): EPEVTQTPSHQVTQMGQEVILRCVPISNHLYFYWYRQILGQKVEFLVSFYNNEISEKSEIFDDQFSVERPDGSNFTLKIRSTKLEDSAMYFCASSRDRVSNQPQHFGDGTRLSIL.

Here the CDR3 reads CASSRTENYGYTF. The DNA of the CDR3 is TGTGCCAGCAGCCGAACAGAAAACTATGGCTACACCTTC. The V call is TRBV7-9, the J call TRBJ1-2; D uncertain. V lost 5 bases, J lost 2 bases, and 9 bases lay in between. CDR3 length equals 13 residues. Germline values: CDR1 SEHNR, CDR2 FQNEAQ (reference sequence).

The V and J genes are TRBV18 and TRBJ2-5; D call uncertain. The V gene's germline CDR1 is KGHSH and CDR2 LQKENI. V was cut by 6 bases and J by 5 bases, with 19 bases left in between. The length of the CDR3 is 15 residues. The chain's CDR3 is CASSPYFGLSETQYF. DNA for the CDR3: TGTGCCAGCTCCCCCTACTTTGGGCTCTCGGAGACCCAGTACTTC.

The V and J genes are TRBV10-3 and TRBJ2-7, with 9 nucleotides matching TRBD2. The J segment lost 3 bases and the V segment lost 2 bases, leaving 5 bases of the junction unmatched. The CDR3 has 15 amino acids. Germline V gives CDR1 ENHRY, CDR2 SYGVKD. As DNA, the CDR3 is TGTGCCATCAGTGAGCAAAGCGGGGGGTACTACGAGCAGTACTTC. Its translation is CAISEQSGGYYEQYF.

The chain uses TRBV29-1 and TRBJ1-3; 9 bases fit TRBD1. After removal of 6 bases from V and 3 bases from J, the junction contained 9 bases not matched to a gene. Germline V gives CDR1 SQVTM, CDR2 ANQGSEA. The CDR3 extends over 15 amino acids. The CDR3 spells CSVTRTGEYGNTIYF. The CDR3 nucleotides are TGCAGCGTAACCCGGACAGGGGAGTATGGAAACACCATATATTTT.

This chain uses TRBV2 with TRBJ2-5; 8 bases are a match to TRBD2. The CDR3 is made up of 15 amino acids. V was clipped by 1 base and J by 1 base; unmatched bases: 2. Germline assignment: CDR1 SNHLY and CDR2 FYNNEI. The CDR3 coding sequence is TGTGCCAGCAGTGAAGGGACTAGCAGCCAAGAGACCCAGTACTTC. It specifies CASSEGTSSQETQYF.

The chain combines TRBV5-5 with TRBJ1-2; 8 bases line up with TRBD1. The CDR3 is 14 amino acids. V was pared by 2 bases and J by 5 bases, with 5 bases of the junction left unmatched. Germline V CDR1 and CDR2: SGHKS, YYEKEE (reference sequence). The CDR3 DNA reads TGTGCCAGCAGCTTATCGGGACAGGAGTATGGCTACACCTTC. Translating it yields CASSLSGQEYGYTF.

The chain has TRBV3-1 (or the pseudogene TRBV3-2) and TRBJ1-3; D uncertain. The length of the CDR3 is 14 residues. V was pared by 0 bases and J by 4 bases, with 7 bases between. Looked up from germline, CDR1 is LGHDT and CDR2 is YNNKEL (reference sequence). CDR3: CASSQDSSGNTIYF. The CDR3 DNA reads TGTGCCAGCAGCCAAGATTCGTCCGGAAACACCATATATTTT.

This chain connects TRBV28 to TRBJ1-2, with 8 bases fitting TRBD1. CDR3 length: 17 residues. J gave up 3 bases and V 7 bases, and 16 bases lay outside the gene matches. CDR1 MDHEN and CDR2 SYDVKM come from the germline V gene. CDR3 in amino acids: CASISPQTLQGDYGYTF. The CDR3 DNA is TGTGCCAGCATTAGTCCCCAAACCCTACAGGGGGACTATGGCTACACCTTC.

The V gene is TRBV11-1, the J gene TRBJ1-6, with D unresolved. CDR1 SGHAT and CDR2 FQDESV come from the germline V gene (reference sequence). The CDR3 has 15 amino acids. V shed 5 bases and J shed 7 bases, with 15 bases lying between them. The CDR3 loop reads CASSPRLESNSPLHF. In nucleotides, the CDR3 is TGTGCCAGCAGCCCCCGACTGGAATCGAATTCACCCCTCCACTTT.

This clone was detected only once. The chain employs TRBV7-6 and TRBJ1-2, with D perhaps matching TRBD1 (6 bases). CDR1 is SGHVS, CDR2 FNYEAQ, per germline. With 5 bases removed from V and 4 bases from J, the gap between germline ends came to 17 bases. There are 15 residues in the CDR3. As DNA, the CDR3 is TGTGCCAGCAGCCCCGGGACACTAAATACCTATGGCTACACCTTC. Protein: CASSPGTLNTYGYTF.

The V call is TRBV5-1, the J call TRBJ2-7; TRBD1 matches at 9 bases. Germline assignment: CDR1 SGHRS and CDR2 YFSETQ. This CDR3 has 12 amino acids. With 4 bases clipped from V and 6 bases from J, the junction kept 2 bases outside the gene matches. The CDR3 here is CASSLTGGEQYF. The CDR3 nucleotides are TGCGCCAGCAGCCTGACAGGGGGCGAGCAGTACTTC.

This clone was counted only a few times. The chain has TRBV11-1 and TRBJ2-7; the D gene is possibly TRBD2 (5 bases). The germline gives CDR1 SGHAT, CDR2 FQDESV (reference sequence). V was cut by 5 bases and J by 4 bases, with 6 bases left in between. The CDR3 is made up of 11 amino acids. In DNA form, the CDR3 reads TGTGCCAGCAGCCGCGGGTACGAGCAGTACTTC. This codes for CASSRGYEQYF. Full variable domain (rest looked up from reference TRBV11-1 and TRBJ2-7): EAEVAQSPRYKITEKSQAVAFWCDPISGHATLYWYRQILGQGPELLVQFQDESVVDDSQLPKDRFSAERLKGVDSTLKIQPAELGDSAMYLCASSRGYEQYFGPGTRLTVT.